This TCR beta chain was sequenced for a study of T cell responses to AZD1222 COVID-19 vaccine. V dropped 4 bases and J dropped 5 bases, with 18 bases sitting between them. This CDR3 is built from 15 residues. CDR1 is SGDLS, CDR2 YYNGEE, per germline. The study, taken as a whole, reports: Distributed over spike, vaccine-associated CD4 TCRs predominated at 160-218 and 743-854. Just a handful of AZD1222 recipients were seropositive at baseline. None of the repertoires were sampled until the peak T cell response had passed.

The data were produced by immunoSEQ multiplex PCR, yet TCRdb's version contains in-frame clones alone and is incomplete. The sample holds 120,000 or so clones, approximately 94% seen once. In the case of this clone: What it binds is unknown.

Analyses pooled second doses at about 4 or about 12 weeks. This specimen was peripheral blood, taken 28 days after the second AZD1222 dose. V and J are TRBV9 and TRBJ2-5, with D unresolved. This TCR came from an adult who received the AZD1222 COVID-19 vaccine. CDR3 in amino acids: CASSPSPRVGETQYF. CDR3 sequence (DNA): TGTGCCAGCAGCCCCTCCCCTAGGGTAGGGGAGACCCAGTACTTC.